This T cell receptor beta chain was recovered during a study of control samples from healthy donors and cancer patients. With 0 bases removed from V and 1 base from J, the gap between germline ends came to 7 bases. This CDR3 spans 14 amino acids. Germline V gene sequence: CDR1 SGHRS, CDR2 YFSETQ. Only in-frame clones appear in the TCRdb table, and some are missing; sequencing was by immunoSEQ multiplex PCR. The table has roughly 130,000 clones, 88% seen once. Sequencing was done on a sample of blood. V gene TRBV5-1 combines with J gene TRBJ1-1; no firm D call. This sequence was found in a woman in her 30s in good health. Written as DNA, the CDR3 is TGCGCCAGCAGCTTGGGTGGCGGGAACACTGAAGCTTTCTTT. Translating it yields CASSLGGGNTEAFF.